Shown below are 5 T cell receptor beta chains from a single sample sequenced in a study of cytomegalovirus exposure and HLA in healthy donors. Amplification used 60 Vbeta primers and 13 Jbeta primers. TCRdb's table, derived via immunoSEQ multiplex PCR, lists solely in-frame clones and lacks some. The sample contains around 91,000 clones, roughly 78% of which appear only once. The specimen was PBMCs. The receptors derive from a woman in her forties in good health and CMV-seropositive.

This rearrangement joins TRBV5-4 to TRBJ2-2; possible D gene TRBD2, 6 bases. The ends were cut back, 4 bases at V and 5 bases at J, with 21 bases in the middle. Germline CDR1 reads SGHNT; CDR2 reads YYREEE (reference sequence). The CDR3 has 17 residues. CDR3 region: CASSQGGQRAFTGELFF. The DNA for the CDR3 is TGTGCCAGCAGCCAGGGTGGCCAGCGGGCCTTTACCGGGGAGCTGTTTTTT.

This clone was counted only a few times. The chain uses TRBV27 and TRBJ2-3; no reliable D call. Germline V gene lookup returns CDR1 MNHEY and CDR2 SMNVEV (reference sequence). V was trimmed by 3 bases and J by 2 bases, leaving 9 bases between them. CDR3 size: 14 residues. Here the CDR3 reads CASSLGSFTDTQYF. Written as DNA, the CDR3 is TGTGCCAGCAGTTTGGGCAGCTTCACAGATACGCAGTATTTT.

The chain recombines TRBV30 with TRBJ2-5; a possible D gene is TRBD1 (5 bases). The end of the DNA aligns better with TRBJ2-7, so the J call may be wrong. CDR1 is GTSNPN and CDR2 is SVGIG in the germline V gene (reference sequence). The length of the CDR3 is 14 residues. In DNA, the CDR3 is TGTGCCTGGAGCCCACAGGCCCTCGGGTACGAGCAGTACTTC. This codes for CAWSPQALGYEQYF.

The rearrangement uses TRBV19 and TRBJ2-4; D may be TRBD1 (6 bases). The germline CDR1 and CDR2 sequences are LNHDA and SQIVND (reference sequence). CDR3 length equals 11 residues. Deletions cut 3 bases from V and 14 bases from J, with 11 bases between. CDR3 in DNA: TGTGCCAGTAGTATTGGAGACAGGAAGTACTTC. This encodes CASSIGDRKYF.

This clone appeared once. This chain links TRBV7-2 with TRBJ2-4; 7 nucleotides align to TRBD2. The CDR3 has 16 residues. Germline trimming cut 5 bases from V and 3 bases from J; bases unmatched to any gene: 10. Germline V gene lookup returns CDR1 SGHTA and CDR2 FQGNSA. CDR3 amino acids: CASSRSGRGDKNIQYF. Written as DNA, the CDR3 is TGTGCCAGCAGCCGTAGCGGGCGAGGAGACAAAAACATTCAGTACTTC.